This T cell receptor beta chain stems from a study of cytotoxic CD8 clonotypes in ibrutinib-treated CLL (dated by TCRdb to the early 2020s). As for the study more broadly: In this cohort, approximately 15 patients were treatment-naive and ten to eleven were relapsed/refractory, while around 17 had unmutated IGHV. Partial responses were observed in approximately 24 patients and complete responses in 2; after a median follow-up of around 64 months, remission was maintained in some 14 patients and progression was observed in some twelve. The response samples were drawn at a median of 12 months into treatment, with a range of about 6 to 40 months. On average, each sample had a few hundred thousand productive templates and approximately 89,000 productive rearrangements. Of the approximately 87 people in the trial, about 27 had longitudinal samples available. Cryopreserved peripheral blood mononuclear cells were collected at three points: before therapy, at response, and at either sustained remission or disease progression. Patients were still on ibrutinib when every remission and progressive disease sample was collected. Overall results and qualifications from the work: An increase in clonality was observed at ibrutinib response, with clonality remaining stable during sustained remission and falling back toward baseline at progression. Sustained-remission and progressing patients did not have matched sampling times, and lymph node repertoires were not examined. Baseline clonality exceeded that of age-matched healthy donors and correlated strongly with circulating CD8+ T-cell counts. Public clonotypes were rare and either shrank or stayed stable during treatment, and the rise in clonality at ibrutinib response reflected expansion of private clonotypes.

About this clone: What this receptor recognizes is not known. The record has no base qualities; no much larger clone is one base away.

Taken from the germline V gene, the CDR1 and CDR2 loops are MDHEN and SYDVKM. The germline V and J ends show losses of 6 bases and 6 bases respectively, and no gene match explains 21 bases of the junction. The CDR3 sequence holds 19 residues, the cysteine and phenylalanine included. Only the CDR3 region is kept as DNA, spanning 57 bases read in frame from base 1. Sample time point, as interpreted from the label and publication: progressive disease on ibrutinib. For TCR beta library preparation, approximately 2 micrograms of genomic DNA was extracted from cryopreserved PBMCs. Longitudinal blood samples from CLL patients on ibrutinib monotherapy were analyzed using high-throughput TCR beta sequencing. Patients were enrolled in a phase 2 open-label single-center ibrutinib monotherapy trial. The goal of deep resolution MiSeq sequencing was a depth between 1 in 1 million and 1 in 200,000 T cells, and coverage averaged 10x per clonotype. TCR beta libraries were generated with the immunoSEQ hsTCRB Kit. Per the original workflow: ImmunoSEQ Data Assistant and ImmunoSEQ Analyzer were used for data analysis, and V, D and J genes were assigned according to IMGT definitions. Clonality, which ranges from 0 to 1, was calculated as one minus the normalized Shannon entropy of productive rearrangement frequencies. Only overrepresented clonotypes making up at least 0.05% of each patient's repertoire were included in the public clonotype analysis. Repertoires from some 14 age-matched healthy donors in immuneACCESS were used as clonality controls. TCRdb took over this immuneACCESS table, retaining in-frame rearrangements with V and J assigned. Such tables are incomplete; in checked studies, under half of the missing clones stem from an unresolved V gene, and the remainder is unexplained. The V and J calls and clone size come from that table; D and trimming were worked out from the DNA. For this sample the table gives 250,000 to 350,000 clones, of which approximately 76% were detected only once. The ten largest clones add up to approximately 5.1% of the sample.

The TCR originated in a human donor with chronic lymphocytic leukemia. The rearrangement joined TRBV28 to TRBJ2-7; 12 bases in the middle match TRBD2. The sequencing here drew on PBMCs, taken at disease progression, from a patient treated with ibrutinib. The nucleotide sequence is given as TGTGCCAGCAGCTTACCGCTTCATCTAGCGGGAGGGCCTAGACGCGAGCAGTACTTC. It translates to CASSLPLHLAGGPRREQYF.